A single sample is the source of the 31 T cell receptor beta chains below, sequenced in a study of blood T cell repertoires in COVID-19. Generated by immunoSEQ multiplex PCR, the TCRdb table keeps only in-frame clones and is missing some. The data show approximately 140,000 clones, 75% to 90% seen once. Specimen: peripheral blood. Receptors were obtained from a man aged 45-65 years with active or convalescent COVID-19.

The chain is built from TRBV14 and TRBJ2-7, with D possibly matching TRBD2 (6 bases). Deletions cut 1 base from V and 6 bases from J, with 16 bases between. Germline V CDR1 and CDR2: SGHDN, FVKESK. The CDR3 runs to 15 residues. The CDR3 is CASSQGLDSVSEQYF. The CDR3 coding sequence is TGTGCCAGCAGCCAAGGACTAGATTCGGTCAGCGAGCAGTACTTC.

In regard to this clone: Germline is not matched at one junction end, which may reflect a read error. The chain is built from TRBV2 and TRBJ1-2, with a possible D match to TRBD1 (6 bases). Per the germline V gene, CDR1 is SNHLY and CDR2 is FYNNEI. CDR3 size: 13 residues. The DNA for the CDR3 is TGTGCCAGCTGTGAAACAGGGAGATACGGCTACACCTTC. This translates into CASCETGRYGYTF.

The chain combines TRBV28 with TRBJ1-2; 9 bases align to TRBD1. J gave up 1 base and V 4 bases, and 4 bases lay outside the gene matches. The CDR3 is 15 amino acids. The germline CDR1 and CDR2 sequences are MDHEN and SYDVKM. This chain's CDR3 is CASSSGQGINYGYTF. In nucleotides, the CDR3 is TGTGCCAGCAGTTCCGGACAGGGGATTAACTATGGCTACACCTTC.

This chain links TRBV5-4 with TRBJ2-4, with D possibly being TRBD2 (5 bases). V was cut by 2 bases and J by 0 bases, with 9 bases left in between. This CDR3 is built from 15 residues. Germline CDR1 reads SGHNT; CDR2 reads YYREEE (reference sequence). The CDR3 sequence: CASSFSGLAKNIQYF. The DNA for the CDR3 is TGTGCCAGCAGCTTCAGCGGCCTAGCCAAAAACATTCAGTACTTC.

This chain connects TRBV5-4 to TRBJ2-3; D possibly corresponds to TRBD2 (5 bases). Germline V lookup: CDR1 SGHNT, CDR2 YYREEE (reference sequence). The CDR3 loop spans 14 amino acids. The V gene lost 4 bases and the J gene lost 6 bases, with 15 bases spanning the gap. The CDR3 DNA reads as TGTGCCAGCAGCCTTGCTATGGGCGGGGATACGCAGTATTTT. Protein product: CASSLAMGGDTQYF.

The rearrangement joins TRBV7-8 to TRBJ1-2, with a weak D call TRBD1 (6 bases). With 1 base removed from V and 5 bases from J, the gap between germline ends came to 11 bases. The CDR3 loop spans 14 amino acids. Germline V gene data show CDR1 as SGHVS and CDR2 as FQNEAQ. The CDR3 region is CASSLDYRDYGYTF. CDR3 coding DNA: TGTGCCAGCAGCTTAGATTACAGGGATTATGGCTACACCTTC.

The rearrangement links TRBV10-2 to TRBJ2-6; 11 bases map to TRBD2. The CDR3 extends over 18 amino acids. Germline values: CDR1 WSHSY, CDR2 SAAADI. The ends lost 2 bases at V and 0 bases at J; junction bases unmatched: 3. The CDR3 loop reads CASSETSGSLSGANVLTF. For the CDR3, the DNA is TGCGCCAGCAGTGAGACTAGCGGGAGTCTCTCTGGGGCCAACGTCCTGACTTTC.

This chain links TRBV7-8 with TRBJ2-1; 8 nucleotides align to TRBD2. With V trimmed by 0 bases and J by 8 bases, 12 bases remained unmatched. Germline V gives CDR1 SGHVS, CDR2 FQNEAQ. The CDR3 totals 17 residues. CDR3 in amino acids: CASSLATAGTRVYEQFF. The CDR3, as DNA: TGTGCCAGCAGCTTAGCGACTGCCGGGACTAGGGTCTATGAGCAGTTCTTC.

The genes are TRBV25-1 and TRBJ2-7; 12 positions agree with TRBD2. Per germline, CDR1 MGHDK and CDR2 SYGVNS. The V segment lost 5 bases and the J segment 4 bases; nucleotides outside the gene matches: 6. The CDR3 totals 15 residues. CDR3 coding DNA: TGTGCCAGCAGTCGCAACCTAGCGGGGGGGTACGAGCAGTACTTC. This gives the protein CASSRNLAGGYEQYF.

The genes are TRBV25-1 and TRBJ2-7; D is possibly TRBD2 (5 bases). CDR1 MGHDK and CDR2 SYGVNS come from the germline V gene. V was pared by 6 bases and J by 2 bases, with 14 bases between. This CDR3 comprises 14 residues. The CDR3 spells CASSPAGVPYEQYF. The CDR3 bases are TGTGCCAGCAGCCCCGCCGGGGTACCCTACGAGCAGTACTTC.

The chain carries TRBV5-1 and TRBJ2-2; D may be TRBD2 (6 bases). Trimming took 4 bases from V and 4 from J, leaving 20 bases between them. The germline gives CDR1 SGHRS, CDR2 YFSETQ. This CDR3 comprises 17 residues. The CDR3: CASSLEGVATRTGELFF. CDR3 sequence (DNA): TGCGCCAGCAGCCTGGAGGGAGTGGCAACCCGCACCGGGGAGCTGTTTTTT.

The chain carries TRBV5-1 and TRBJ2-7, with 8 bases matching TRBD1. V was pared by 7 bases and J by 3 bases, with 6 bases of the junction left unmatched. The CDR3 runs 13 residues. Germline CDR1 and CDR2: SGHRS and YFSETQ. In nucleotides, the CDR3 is TGCGCCAGCGGACAGGGTTTGAACTACGAGCAGTACTTC. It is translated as CASGQGLNYEQYF.

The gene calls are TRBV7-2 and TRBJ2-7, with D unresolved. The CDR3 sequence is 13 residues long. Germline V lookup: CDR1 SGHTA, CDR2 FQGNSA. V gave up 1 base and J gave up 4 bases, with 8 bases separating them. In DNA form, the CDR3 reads TGTGCCAGCAGCTTAGGCGGATGGTACGAGCAGTACTTC. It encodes CASSLGGWYEQYF.

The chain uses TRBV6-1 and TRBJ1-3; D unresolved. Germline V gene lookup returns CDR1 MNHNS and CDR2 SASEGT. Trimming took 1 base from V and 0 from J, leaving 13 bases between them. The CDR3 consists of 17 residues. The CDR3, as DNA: TGTGCCAGCAGTGAAGTCTTATGGGGAGTCTCTGGAAACACCATATATTTT. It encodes CASSEVLWGVSGNTIYF.

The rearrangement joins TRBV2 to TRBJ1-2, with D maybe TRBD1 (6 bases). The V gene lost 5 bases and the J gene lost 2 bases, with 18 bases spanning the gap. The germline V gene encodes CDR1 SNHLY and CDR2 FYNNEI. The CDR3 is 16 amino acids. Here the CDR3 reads CASSKNRDLINYGYTF. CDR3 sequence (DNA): TGTGCCAGCAGTAAAAACAGGGACCTCATAAACTATGGCTACACCTTC.

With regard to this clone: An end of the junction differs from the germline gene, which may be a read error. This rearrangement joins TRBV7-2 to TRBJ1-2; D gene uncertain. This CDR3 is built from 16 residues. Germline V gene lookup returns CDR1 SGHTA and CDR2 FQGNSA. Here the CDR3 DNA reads TGTGCCAGCAGCATAGCCTCGAACCCGTTAGATGATGGCTACACCTTC. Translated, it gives CASSIASNPLDDGYTF.

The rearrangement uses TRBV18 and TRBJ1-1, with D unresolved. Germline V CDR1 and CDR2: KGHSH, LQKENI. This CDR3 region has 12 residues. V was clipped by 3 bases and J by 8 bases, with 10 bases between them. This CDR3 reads CASSPLFEEAFF. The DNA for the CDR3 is TGTGCCAGCTCACCGTTGTTCGAGGAAGCTTTCTTT.

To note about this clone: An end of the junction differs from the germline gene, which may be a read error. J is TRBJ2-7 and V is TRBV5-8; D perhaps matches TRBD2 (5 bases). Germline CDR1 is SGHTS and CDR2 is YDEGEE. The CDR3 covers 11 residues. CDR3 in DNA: TGTGCCAGCAGCATTCGACAAGGGAGTCACTTC. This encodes CASSIRQGSHF.

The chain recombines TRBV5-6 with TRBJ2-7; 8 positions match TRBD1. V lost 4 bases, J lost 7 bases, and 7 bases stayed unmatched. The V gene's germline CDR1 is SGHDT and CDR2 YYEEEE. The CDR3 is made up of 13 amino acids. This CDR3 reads CASSRDRGEEQYF. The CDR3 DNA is TGTGCCAGCAGCCGAGACAGGGGAGAGGAGCAGTACTTC.

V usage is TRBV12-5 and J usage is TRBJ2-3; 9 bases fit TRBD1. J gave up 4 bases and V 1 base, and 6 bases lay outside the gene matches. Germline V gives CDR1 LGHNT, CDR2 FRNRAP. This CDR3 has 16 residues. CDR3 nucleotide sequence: TGTGCTAGTGGTTTGGCGGGACAGGGTCGAGCAGATACGCAGTATTTT. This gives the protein CASGLAGQGRADTQYF.

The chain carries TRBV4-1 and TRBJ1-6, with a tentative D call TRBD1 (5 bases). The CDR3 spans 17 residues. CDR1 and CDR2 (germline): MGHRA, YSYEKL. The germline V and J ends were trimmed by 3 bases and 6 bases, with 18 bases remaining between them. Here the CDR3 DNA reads TGCGCCAGCAGCCATATATTTCAGGGCTTGAGTAATTCACCCCTCCACTTT. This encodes CASSHIFQGLSNSPLHF.

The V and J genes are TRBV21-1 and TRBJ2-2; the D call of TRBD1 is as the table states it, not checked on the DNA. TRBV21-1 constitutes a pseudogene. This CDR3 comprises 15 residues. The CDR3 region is CASSKSRQNTGELFF. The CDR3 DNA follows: TGTGCCAGCAGCAAATCGAGACAAAACACCGGGGAGCTGTTTTTT.

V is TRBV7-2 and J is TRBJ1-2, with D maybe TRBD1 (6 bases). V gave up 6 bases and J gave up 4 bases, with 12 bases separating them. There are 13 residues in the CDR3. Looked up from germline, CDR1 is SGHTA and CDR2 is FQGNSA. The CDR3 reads CASRREGGYGYTF. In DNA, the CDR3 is TGTGCCAGCAGGAGAGAAGGGGGCTATGGCTACACCTTC.

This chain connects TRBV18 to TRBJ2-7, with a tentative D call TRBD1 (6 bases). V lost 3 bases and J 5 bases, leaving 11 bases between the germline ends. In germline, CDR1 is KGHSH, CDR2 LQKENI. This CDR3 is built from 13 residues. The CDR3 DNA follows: TGTGCCAGCTCACCCCCAGCAGGGGACGAGCAGTACTTC. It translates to CASSPPAGDEQYF.

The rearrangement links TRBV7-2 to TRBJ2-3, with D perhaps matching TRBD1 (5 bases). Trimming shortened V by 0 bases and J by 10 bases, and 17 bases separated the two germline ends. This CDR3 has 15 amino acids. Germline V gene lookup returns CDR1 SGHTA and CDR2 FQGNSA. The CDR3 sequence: CASSLAHGAKVPQYF. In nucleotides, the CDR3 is TGTGCCAGCAGCTTAGCGCATGGGGCAAAGGTGCCGCAGTATTTT.

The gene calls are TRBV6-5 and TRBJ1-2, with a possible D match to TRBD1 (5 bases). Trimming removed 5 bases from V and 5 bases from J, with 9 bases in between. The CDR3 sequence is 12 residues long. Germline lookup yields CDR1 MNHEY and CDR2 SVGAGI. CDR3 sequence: CASSQKGYGYTF. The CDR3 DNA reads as TGTGCCAGCAGTCAAAAGGGGTATGGCTACACCTTC.

CDR3 sequence (DNA): TGCGCCAGCAGCCGAGGGACAGGGAATTACTCACCCCTCCACTTT. Its translation: CASSRGTGNYSPLHF. The gene calls are TRBV4-3 and TRBJ1-6; 9 bases map to TRBD1. CDR1 is LGHNA, CDR2 YSLEER, per germline. CDR3 length: 15 amino acids. The V and J ends lost 4 bases and 10 bases, in that order; junction bases with no gene match: 8.

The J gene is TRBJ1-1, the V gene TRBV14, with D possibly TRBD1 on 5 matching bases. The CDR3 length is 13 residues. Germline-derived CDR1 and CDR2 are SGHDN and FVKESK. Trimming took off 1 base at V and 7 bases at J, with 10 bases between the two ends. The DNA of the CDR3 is TGTGCCAGCAGCCAAGGGCGGGGGGGTGAAGCTTTCTTT. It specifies CASSQGRGGEAFF.

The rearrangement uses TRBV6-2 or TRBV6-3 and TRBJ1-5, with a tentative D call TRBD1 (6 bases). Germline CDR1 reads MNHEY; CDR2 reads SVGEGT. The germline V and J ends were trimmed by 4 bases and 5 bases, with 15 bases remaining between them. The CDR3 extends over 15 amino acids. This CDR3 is CASSLVTGLDQPQHF. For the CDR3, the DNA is TGTGCCAGCAGTTTGGTCACAGGGTTGGATCAGCCCCAGCATTTT.

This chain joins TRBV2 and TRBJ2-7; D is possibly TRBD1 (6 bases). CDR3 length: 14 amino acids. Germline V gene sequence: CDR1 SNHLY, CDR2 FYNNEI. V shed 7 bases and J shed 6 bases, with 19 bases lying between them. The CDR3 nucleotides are TGTGCCAGCAAGCCAATGGACAGAGCCCCCGAGCAGTACTTC. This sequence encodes CASKPMDRAPEQYF.

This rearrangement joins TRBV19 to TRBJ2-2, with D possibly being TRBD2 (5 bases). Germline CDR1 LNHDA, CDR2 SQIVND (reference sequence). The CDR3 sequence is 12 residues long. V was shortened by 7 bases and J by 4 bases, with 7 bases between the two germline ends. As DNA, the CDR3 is TGTGCCAGTATGGCGGGCACCGGGGAGCTGTTTTTT. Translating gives CASMAGTGELFF.